The clone carrying this T cell receptor (beta chain) came up once. In germline, CDR1 is MNHEY, CDR2 SVGAGI. The CDR3 is 13 residues long. The V gene lost 2 bases and the J gene lost 5 bases, with 9 bases spanning the gap. Allocation to cohorts depended on clinical history reported by the participants. This sample was included in a study of blood T cell repertoires in COVID-19. For the study at large: COVID-19 samples, acute and convalescent, were from the United States, Italy and Spain.

Measured with immunoSEQ multiplex PCR; TCRdb has only the in-frame clones, and not every one. Of 110,000 to 150,000 clones in the sample, about 86% were seen once. The sequenced material came from PBMCs or T cells enriched from blood (not recorded which). The chain recombines TRBV6-5 with TRBJ2-5, with no clear D. This clonotype was obtained from a man aged 45-60 years who had recovered from COVID-19. The CDR3 DNA reads TGTGCCAGCAGTTACGCGGAAATGGAGACCCAGTACTTC. Translating it yields CASSYAEMETQYF.